This T cell receptor beta chain was captured by sequencing in a study of T cell responses to AZD1222 COVID-19 vaccine. TCRdb keeps only in-frame clones here, not all; method: immunoSEQ multiplex PCR. The repertoire consists of around 270,000 clones, with about 94% occurring once and the leading ten covering around 0.57%. The input for sequencing was peripheral blood, taken 28 days after the second AZD1222 dose. This receptor was taken from an adult who received the AZD1222 COVID-19 vaccine.

The CDR3 reads CASSIESYGTPYGYTF. In DNA form, the CDR3 reads TGTGCCAGTAGTATAGAATCTTATGGGACACCCTATGGCTACACCTTC. The chain employs TRBV19 and TRBJ1-2, with D possibly being TRBD1 (6 bases). Germline V lookup: CDR1 LNHDA, CDR2 SQIVND (reference sequence). The V end was cut by 0 bases, the J end by 4 bases, with 15 bases between. CDR3 size: 16 residues.